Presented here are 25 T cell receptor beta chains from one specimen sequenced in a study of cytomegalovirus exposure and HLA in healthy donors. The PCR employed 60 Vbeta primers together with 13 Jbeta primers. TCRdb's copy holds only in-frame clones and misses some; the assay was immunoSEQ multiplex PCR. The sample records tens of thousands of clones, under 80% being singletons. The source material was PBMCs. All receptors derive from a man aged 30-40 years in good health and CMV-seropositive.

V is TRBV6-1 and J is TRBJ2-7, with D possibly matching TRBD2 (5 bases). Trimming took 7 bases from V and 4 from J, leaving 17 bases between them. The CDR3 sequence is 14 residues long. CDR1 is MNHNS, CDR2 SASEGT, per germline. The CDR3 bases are TGTGCCAGCACCCAAGCGAGGGAACCTTACGAGCAGTACTTC. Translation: CASTQAREPYEQYF.

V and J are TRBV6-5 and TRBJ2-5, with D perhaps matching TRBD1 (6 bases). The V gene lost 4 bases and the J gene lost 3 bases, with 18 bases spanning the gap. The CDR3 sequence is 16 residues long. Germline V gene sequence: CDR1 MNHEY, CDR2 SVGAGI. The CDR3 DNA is TGTGCCAGCAGTTGCTCCCCGTCAGGGGCGGAAGAGACCCAGTACTTC. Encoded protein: CASSCSPSGAEETQYF.

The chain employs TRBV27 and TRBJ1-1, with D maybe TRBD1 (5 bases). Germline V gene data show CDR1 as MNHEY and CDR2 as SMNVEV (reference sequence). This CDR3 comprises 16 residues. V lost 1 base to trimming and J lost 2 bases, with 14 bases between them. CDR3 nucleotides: TGTGCCAGCAGTTTATTAGGGGTCACTACTAACACTGAAGCTTTCTTT. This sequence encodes CASSLLGVTTNTEAFF.

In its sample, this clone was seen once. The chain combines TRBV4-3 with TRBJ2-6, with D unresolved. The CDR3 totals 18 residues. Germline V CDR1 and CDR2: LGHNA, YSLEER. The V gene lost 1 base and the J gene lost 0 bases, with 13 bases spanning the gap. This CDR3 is CASSQATARSSGANVLTF. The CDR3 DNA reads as TGCGCCAGCAGCCAAGCAACGGCCAGGTCCTCTGGGGCCAACGTCCTGACTTTC.

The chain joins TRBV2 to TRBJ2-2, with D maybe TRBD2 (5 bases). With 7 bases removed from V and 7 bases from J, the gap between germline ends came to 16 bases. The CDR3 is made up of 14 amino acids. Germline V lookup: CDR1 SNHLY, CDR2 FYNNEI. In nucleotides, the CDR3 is TGTGCCAGCATCGGCAATATACGGGGCGGGGAGCTGTTTTTT. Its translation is CASIGNIRGGELFF.

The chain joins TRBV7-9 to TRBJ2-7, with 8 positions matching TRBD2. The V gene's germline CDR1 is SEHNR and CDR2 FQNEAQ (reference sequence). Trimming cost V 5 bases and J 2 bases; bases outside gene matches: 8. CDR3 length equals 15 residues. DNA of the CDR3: TGTGCCAGCAGCCCCGGGGGGGGCTCAACCTACGAGCAGTACTTC. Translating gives CASSPGGGSTYEQYF.

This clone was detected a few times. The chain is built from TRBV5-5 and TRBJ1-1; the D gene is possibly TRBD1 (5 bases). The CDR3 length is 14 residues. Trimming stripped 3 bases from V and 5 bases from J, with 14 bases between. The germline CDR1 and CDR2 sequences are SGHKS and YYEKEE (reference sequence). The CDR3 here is CASSSPSGGTEAFF. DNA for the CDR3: TGTGCCAGCAGCTCACCATCCGGGGGGACTGAAGCTTTCTTT.

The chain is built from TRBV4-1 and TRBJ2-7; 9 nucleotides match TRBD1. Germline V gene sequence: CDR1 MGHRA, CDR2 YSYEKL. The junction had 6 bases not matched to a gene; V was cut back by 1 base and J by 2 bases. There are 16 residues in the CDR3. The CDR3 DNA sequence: TGCGCCAGCAGCCAAGGACCGGGACAGGGAACCTACGAGCAGTACTTC. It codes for CASSQGPGQGTYEQYF.

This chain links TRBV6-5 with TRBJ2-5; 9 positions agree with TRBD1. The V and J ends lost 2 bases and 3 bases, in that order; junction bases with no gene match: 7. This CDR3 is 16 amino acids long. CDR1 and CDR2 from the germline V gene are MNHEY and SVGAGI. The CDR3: CASSYPKTGGKETQYF. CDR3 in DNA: TGTGCCAGCAGTTACCCCAAGACAGGGGGAAAAGAGACCCAGTACTTC.

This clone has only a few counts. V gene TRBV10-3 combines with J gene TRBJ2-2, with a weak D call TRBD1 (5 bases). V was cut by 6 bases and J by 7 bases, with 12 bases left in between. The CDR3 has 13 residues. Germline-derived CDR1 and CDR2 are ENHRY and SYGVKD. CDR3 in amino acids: CAISQGRIGELFF. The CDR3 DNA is TGTGCCATCAGCCAGGGTCGTATCGGGGAGCTGTTTTTT.

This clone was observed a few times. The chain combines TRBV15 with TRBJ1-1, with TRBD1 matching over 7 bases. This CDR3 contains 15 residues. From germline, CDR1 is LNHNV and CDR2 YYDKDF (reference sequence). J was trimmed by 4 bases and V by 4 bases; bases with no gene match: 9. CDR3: CATSKDREGATEAFF. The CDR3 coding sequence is TGTGCCACCAGCAAAGACAGGGAAGGGGCCACTGAAGCTTTCTTT.

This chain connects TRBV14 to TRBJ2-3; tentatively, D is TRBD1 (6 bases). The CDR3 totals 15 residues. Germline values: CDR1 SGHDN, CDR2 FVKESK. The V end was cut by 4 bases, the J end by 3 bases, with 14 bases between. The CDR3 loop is CASSRFGGRTDTQYF. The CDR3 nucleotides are TGTGCCAGCAGCCGATTTGGGGGCCGGACAGATACGCAGTATTTT.

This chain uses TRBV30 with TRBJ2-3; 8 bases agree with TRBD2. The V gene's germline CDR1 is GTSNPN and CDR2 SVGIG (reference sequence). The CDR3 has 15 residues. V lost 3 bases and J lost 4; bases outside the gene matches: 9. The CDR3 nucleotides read TGTGCCTGGAGAGGCTTAGCGGGGTGGGCAGATACGCAGTATTTT. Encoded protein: CAWRGLAGWADTQYF.

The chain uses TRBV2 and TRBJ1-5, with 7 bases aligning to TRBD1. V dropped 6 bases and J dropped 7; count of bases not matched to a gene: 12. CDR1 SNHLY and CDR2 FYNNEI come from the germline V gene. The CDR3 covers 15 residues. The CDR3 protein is CASSTMGQLRQPQHF. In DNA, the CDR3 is TGTGCCAGCAGCACGATGGGACAGCTAAGGCAGCCCCAGCATTTT. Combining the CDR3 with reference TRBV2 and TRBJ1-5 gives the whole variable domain EPEVTQTPSHQVTQMGQEVILRCVPISNHLYFYWYRQILGQKVEFLVSFYNNEISEKSEIFDDQFSVERPDGSNFTLKIRSTKLEDSAMYFCASSTMGQLRQPQHFGDGTRLSIL.

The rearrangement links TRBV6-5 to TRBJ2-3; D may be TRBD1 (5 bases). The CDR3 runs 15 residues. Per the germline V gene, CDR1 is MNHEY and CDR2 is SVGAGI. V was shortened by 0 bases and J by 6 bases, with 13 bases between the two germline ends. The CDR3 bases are TGTGCCAGCAGTTACTCGAATCCAGGGTTCGATACGCAGTATTTT. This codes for CASSYSNPGFDTQYF.

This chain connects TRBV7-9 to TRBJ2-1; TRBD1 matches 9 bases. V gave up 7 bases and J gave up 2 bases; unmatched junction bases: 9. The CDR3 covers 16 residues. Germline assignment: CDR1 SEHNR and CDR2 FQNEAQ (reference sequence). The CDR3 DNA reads TGTGCCAGCACATCGAGGGACAGGGATACCTACAATGAGCAGTTCTTC. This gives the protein CASTSRDRDTYNEQFF.

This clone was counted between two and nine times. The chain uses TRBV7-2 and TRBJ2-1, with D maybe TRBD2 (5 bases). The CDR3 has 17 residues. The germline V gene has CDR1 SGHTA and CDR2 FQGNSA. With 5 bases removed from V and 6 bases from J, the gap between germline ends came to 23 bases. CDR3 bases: TGTGCCAGCAGCCCAGGAGGTGGGATCACTGGCTCCAATGAGCAGTTCTTC. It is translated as CASSPGGGITGSNEQFF.

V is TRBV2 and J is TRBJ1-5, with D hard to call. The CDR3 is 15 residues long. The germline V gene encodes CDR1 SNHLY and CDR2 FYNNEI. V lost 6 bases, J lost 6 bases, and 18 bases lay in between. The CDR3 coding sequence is TGTGCCAGCAGAGAAACGGGCTCGAGCGGTCAGCCCCAGCATTTT. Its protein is CASRETGSSGQPQHF.

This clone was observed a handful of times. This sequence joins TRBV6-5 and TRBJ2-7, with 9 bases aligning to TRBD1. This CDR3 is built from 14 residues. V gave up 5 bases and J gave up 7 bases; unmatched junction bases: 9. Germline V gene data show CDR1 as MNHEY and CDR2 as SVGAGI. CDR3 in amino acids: CASSLQPGQGEQYF. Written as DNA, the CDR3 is TGTGCCAGCAGTCTCCAACCCGGACAGGGGGAGCAGTACTTC.

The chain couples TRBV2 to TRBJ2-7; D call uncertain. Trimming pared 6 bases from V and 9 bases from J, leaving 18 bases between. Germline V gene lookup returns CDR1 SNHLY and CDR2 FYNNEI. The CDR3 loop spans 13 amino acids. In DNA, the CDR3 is TGTGCCAGCAGACAAGACACTGGCTTACCGCAGTACTTC. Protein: CASRQDTGLPQYF.

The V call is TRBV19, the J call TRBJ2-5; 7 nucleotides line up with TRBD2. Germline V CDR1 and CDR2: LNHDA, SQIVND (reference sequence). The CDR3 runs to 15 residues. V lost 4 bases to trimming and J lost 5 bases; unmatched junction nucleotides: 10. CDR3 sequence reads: CASSTWGWGGETQYF. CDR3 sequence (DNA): TGTGCCAGTAGTACCTGGGGATGGGGGGGGGAGACCCAGTACTTC.

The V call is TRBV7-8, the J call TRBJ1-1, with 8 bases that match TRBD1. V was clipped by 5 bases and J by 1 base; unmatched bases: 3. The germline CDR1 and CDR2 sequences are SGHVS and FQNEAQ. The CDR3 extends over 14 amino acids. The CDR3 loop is CASSAGTGNTEAFF. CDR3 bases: TGTGCCAGCAGCGCCGGGACAGGGAACACTGAAGCTTTCTTT.

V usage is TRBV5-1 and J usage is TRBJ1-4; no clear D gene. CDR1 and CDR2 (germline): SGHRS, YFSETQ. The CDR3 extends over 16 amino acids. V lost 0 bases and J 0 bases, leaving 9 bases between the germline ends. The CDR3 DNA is TGCGCCAGCAGCTTGGGCAGGTCTGCAACTAATGAAAAACTGTTTTTT. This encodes CASSLGRSATNEKLFF.

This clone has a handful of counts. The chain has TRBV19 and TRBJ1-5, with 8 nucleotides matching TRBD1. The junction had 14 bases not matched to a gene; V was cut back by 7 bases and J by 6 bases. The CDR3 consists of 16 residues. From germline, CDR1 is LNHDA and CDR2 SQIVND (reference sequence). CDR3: CASTPAARGPVQPQHF. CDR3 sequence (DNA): TGTGCCAGTACCCCGGCGGCCAGGGGGCCGGTTCAGCCCCAGCATTTT.

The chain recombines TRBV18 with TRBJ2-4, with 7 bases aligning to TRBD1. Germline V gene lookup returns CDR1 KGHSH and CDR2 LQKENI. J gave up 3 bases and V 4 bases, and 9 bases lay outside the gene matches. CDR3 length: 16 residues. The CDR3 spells CASSLDRAGVKNIQYF. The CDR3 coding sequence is TGTGCCAGCTCACTCGACAGGGCTGGGGTCAAAAACATTCAGTACTTC.